This TCR beta chain was found in a study of blood T cell repertoires in COVID-19 (dated by TCRdb to about 2020). A note on the overall study: The collaborator samples originated in the United States, Italy and Spain and spanned the acute and convalescent phases of COVID-19. The material from the prospective study consisted of cDNA or gDNA derived from T cells, B-cell-depleted T cells, or PBMCs. The repertoires were released in a freely available public database meant as a resource for research on the immune response to SARS-CoV-2. The sample metadata nearly always contained a de-identified subject ID, COVID-19 status, age in years and sex. Deeply sampled blood TCRbeta repertoires from subjects exposed to, actively infected with, or recovered from COVID-19 were included in the dataset. Where HLA class I and class II types were available, the types were taken from metadata supplied by the sample provider, not from assay-based typing. Samples came from the ongoing ImmuneRACE study (first 160 participants) plus 1,254 subjects from 6 global collaborators. Study-wide conclusions, independent of this receptor: The quantity of clinical and demographic metadata differed by source and by participant and was supplied without curation.

About this clone itself: Its recognized antigen is unknown. No clone much larger than this one lies a single base away; base qualities are absent.

The immunoSEQ Assay, a bias-controlled multiplex PCR, was used to amplify TCRbeta CDR3 regions from genomic DNA. On the authors' methods: Within the assay, amplification of reference gene primers was used to estimate how many nucleated cells each sample contained. Sequence reads were collapsed and filtered to measure the absolute abundance of every unique TCRbeta CDR3 rearrangement. For each sample, productive Simpson clonality was calculated as the square root of Simpson's diversity index over productive rearrangements. The table was pulled from immuneACCESS by TCRdb, which kept in-frame rearrangements only. Such tables lose some clones; where checked, under half of the loss comes from unresolved V genes, and the rest has no known cause. That table furnishes V, J and clone size, whereas the DNA furnished D and trimming. This sample comprises around 58,000 clones, 85% of them detected only once. The ten largest account for about 18% of the sample.

The collaborating institutions used their own protocols to collect whole blood in K2EDTA tubes. Collaborator samples were shipped for TCRbeta analysis as frozen whole blood, isolated PBMCs, or DNA extracted from either sample type. The trim is 1 base for V and 1 base for J, with a gap of 7 bases between the germline ends. The CDR3 contains 15 residues, cysteine and phenylalanine counted. Here the CDR3 DNA is all that survives: 45 bases in frame from base 1. In the germline V gene, CDR1 corresponds to LGHNA and CDR2 to YNFKEQ. The chain links TRBV4-2 with TRBJ2-2, with an unclear D gene assignment. This receptor was taken from a human donor in a cohort sampled during active COVID-19. Sequencing input: peripheral blood. CDR3 loop: CASSQVAGNTGELFF. The DNA sequence is TGTGCCAGCAGCCAAGTGGCAGGGAACACCGGGGAGCTGTTTTTT.